The 20 T cell receptor beta chains listed next were all sequenced from one sample in a study of shared clonotypes between healthy human individuals. Generated by immunoSEQ multiplex PCR, the TCRdb table keeps only in-frame clones and is missing some. The repertoire has 170,000 or so clones, around 63% of them found once; the top ten carry about 10%. Sequencing input: memory CD4+ T cells sorted from blood. Noted subset: CD45RA-negative fraction. Source of these receptors: a man younger than 45 in good health.

In this sample, this clone turned up a few times. This sequence joins TRBV5-1 and TRBJ1-2, with TRBD1 as a possible D gene (6 bases). There are 14 residues in the CDR3. In germline, CDR1 is SGHRS, CDR2 YFSETQ. V was shortened by 4 bases and J by 3 bases, with 13 bases between the two germline ends. CDR3 in DNA: TGCGCCAGCAGCGGGGGACAATCCCACTATGGCTACACCTTC. Translated: CASSGGQSHYGYTF.

This clone was observed a handful of times. The chain couples TRBV28 to TRBJ1-5; D remains unclear. V was cut by 3 bases and J by 7 bases, with 7 bases left in between. The germline V gene has CDR1 MDHEN and CDR2 SYDVKM. This CDR3 is built from 12 residues. DNA for the CDR3: TGTGCCAGCAGTTTTTGGCAGCAGCCCCAGCATTTT. It encodes CASSFWQQPQHF. Filled out from reference TRBV28 and TRBJ1-5, the complete variable domain reads DVKVTQSSRYLVKRTGEKVFLECVQDMDHENMFWYRQDPGLGLRLIYFSYDVKMKEKGDIPEGYSVSREKKERFSLILESASTNQTSMYLCASSFWQQPQHFGDGTRLSIL.

The chain employs TRBV2 and TRBJ2-7; D not certain. The CDR3 is made up of 15 amino acids. Germline loops: CDR1 SNHLY, CDR2 FYNNEI. V was trimmed by 3 bases and J by 2 bases, leaving 14 bases between them. CDR3 loop: CASSDGRLAAYEQYF. The DNA for the CDR3 is TGTGCCAGCAGTGATGGCCGGCTCGCTGCCTACGAGCAGTACTTC.

The chain joins TRBV7-9 to TRBJ2-2; TRBD1 might be the D (6 bases). Trimming removed 3 bases at V and 4 bases at J, with 18 bases between. CDR3 length equals 17 residues. Germline values: CDR1 SEHNR, CDR2 FQNEAQ (reference sequence). The CDR3 coding sequence is TGTGCCAGCAGCTTTACTACGGGACACTGGACCACCGGGGAGCTGTTTTTT. It specifies CASSFTTGHWTTGELFF. The whole variable domain, filled in from reference TRBV7-9 and TRBJ2-2, reads DTGVSQNPRHKITKRGQNVTFRCDPISEHNRLYWYRQTLGQGPEFLTYFQNEAQLEKSRLLSDRFSAERPKGSFSTLEIQRTEQGDSAMYLCASSFTTGHWTTGELFFGEGSRLTVL.

This chain joins TRBV7-2 and TRBJ2-1; the match to TRBD2 covers 7 bases. Germline V lookup: CDR1 SGHTA, CDR2 FQGNSA. V shed 6 bases, J shed 3 bases, and the junction held 5 bases outside the gene matches. This CDR3 region has 14 residues. CDR3 sequence: CASRLASGYNEQFF. For the CDR3, the DNA is TGTGCCAGCAGGCTCGCTAGCGGCTACAATGAGCAGTTCTTC.

This chain connects TRBV28 to TRBJ1-1; a possible D gene is TRBD1 (5 bases). V was cut by 5 bases and J by 7 bases, with 14 bases left in between. CDR3 size: 13 residues. CDR1 and CDR2 (germline): MDHEN, SYDVKM. The CDR3, as DNA: TGTGCCAGCAGTCGGGACGGAGAGTTTGAAGCTTTCTTT. Translation: CASSRDGEFEAFF.

This clone was observed a few times. This sample includes further DNA sequences coding for the same CDR3. The V gene is TRBV7-6, the J gene TRBJ2-1, with D possibly matching TRBD2 (5 bases). V was trimmed by 1 base and J by 4 bases, leaving 11 bases between them. The CDR3 covers 15 residues. Germline V CDR1 and CDR2: SGHVS, FNYEAQ. The CDR3 nucleotides read TGTGCCAGCAGCTTAGGAGAGGGAGCGTACAATGAGCAGTTCTTC. As protein: CASSLGEGAYNEQFF.

This rearrangement joins TRBV6-5 to TRBJ2-7, with D maybe TRBD2 (6 bases). Trimming cost V 4 bases and J 4 bases, with 11 bases left between them. This CDR3 region has 13 residues. Germline CDR1 is MNHEY and CDR2 is SVGAGI. CDR3 in amino acids: CASSFREKYEQYF. The CDR3 nucleotides read TGTGCCAGCAGTTTTCGGGAGAAATACGAGCAGTACTTC.

This chain connects TRBV9 to TRBJ2-5; 10 bases match TRBD2. Trimming removed 0 bases from V and 7 bases from J; junction bases left unmatched: 6. The CDR3 contains 15 residues. Germline CDR1 reads SGDLS; CDR2 reads YYNGEE. Here the CDR3 reads CASSVALAGVGTQYF. CDR3 DNA sequence: TGTGCCAGCAGCGTAGCTCTAGCGGGAGTGGGGACCCAGTACTTC. The complete variable domain, with remaining parts taken from reference TRBV9 and TRBJ2-5, reads DSGVTQTPKHLITATGQRVTLRCSPRSGDLSVYWYQQSLDQGLQFLIQYYNGEERAKGNILERFSAQQFPDLHSELNLSSLELGDSALYFCASSVALAGVGTQYFGPGTRLLVL.

The chain is built from TRBV9 and TRBJ2-1; D is unclear. Germline lookup yields CDR1 SGDLS and CDR2 YYNGEE. V lost 2 bases and J 6 bases, leaving 18 bases between the germline ends. This CDR3 is 16 amino acids long. CDR3 DNA: TGTGCCAGCAGCGTCCAAAGTTTCGTCGAGTCCAATGAGCAGTTCTTC. Protein: CASSVQSFVESNEQFF. Using reference TRBV9 and TRBJ2-1 for the parts outside the CDR3, the full variable domain is DSGVTQTPKHLITATGQRVTLRCSPRSGDLSVYWYQQSLDQGLQFLIQYYNGEERAKGNILERFSAQQFPDLHSELNLSSLELGDSALYFCASSVQSFVESNEQFFGPGTRLTVL.

This sequence joins TRBV11-2 and TRBJ2-5, with D hard to call. V lost 4 bases, J lost 5 bases, and 11 bases lay in between. The CDR3 has 13 residues. Germline V gene lookup returns CDR1 SGHAT and CDR2 FQNNGV. CDR3 in amino acids: CASSSRLGETQYF. CDR3 DNA: TGTGCCAGCAGCTCCCGCTTGGGGGAGACCCAGTACTTC.

The chain employs TRBV9 and TRBJ2-1; 10 bases are a match to TRBD2. Unmatched junction bases numbered 7, after V lost 0 bases and J lost 4 bases. CDR3 length: 17 amino acids. Germline values: CDR1 SGDLS, CDR2 YYNGEE. CDR3 loop: CASSVAPSGSQYNEQFF. For the CDR3, the DNA is TGTGCCAGCAGCGTAGCGCCTAGCGGGAGTCAATACAATGAGCAGTTCTTC.

The table lists this clone with a few counts. This sequence joins TRBV2 and TRBJ2-7; D is undetermined. The V end lost 4 bases, the J end lost 2 bases, and 6 bases lay between the germline ends. The CDR3 consists of 12 residues. In germline, CDR1 is SNHLY, CDR2 FYNNEI. The CDR3 nucleotides read TGTGCCAGCAGTGTACAGACCTACGAGCAGTACTTC. Residues: CASSVQTYEQYF.

The V call is TRBV7-2, the J call TRBJ2-5; D gene unclear. The V end lost 7 bases, the J end lost 5 bases, and 23 bases lay between the germline ends. This CDR3 contains 16 residues. The germline gives CDR1 SGHTA, CDR2 FQGNSA. CDR3 nucleotide sequence: TGTGCCAGCACCCTAATGCGACCAGCCCCCGAGGAGACCCAGTACTTC. Translation: CASTLMRPAPEETQYF.

This clone was counted between two and nine times. V gene TRBV20-1 combines with J gene TRBJ1-2; a weak D match, TRBD1 (5 bases). V was shortened by 6 bases and J by 7 bases, with 12 bases between the two germline ends. CDR1 and CDR2 from the germline V gene are DFQATT and SNEGSKA (reference sequence). The CDR3 is made up of 11 amino acids. The CDR3 is CSAQKGFGYTF. The CDR3 nucleotides read TGCAGTGCCCAGAAGGGGTTTGGCTACACCTTC.

This sequence joins TRBV7-2 and TRBJ2-3; D is uncertain. Between the trimmed V and J ends, which lost 1 base and 6 bases, there was a span of 11 bases. CDR1 SGHTA and CDR2 FQGNSA come from the germline V gene. The CDR3 totals 14 residues. The CDR3 DNA is TGTGCCAGCAGCTTAGGCCCAATAACCGATACGCAGTATTTT. Residues: CASSLGPITDTQYF.

V gene TRBV6-5 combines with J gene TRBJ1-1; D call uncertain. Germline V gives CDR1 MNHEY, CDR2 SVGAGI. The V end was cut by 2 bases, the J end by 1 base, with 5 bases between. This CDR3 contains 13 residues. This CDR3 reads CASSYVWNTEAFF. In DNA, the CDR3 is TGTGCCAGCAGTTACGTATGGAACACTGAAGCTTTCTTT.

This rearrangement joins TRBV19 to TRBJ2-3, with 10 bases aligning to TRBD1. The CDR3 has 18 amino acids. J was trimmed by 3 bases and V by 10 bases; bases with no gene match: 19. Per the germline V gene, CDR1 is LNHDA and CDR2 is SQIVND (reference sequence). The CDR3 here is CATTLKVRGGQGTDTQYF. The CDR3 nucleotides are TGTGCCACCACCTTAAAGGTCCGAGGGGGACAGGGGACAGATACGCAGTATTTT.

The V gene is TRBV5-5, the J gene TRBJ1-5, with D uncertain. The CDR3 totals 15 residues. Germline assignment: CDR1 SGHKS and CDR2 YYEKEE (reference sequence). The V end lost 4 bases, the J end lost 0 bases, and 11 bases lay between the germline ends. The CDR3 is CASSPTGNSNQPQHF. In DNA, the CDR3 is TGTGCCAGCAGCCCCACGGGAAATAGCAATCAGCCCCAGCATTTT.

V gene TRBV11-3 combines with J gene TRBJ2-1; D is ambiguous. Germline CDR1 is SGHNT and CDR2 is YENEEA. V lost 5 bases and J lost 0, with 11 bases in between. The CDR3 covers 15 residues. As DNA, the CDR3 is TGTGCCAGCAGCCCCCGCTTGAGCTCCTACAATGAGCAGTTCTTC. It is translated as CASSPRLSSYNEQFF.